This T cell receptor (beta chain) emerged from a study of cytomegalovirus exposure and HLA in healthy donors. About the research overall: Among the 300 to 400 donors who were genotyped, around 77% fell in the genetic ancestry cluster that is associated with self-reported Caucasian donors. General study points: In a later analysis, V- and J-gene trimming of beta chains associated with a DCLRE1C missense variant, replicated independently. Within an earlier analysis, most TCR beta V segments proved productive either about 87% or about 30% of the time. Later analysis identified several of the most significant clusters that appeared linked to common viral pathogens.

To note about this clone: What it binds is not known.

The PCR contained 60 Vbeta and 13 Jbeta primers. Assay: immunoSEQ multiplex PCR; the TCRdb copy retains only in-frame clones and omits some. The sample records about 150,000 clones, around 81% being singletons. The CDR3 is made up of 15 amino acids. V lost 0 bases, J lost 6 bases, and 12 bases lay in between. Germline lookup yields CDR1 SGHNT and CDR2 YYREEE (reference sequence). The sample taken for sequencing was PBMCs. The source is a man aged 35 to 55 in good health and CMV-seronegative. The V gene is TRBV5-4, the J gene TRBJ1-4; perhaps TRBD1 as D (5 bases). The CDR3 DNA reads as TGTGCCAGCAGCTTGGTAGCAGGGTCTCATGAAAAACTGTTTTTT. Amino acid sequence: CASSLVAGSHEKLFF.